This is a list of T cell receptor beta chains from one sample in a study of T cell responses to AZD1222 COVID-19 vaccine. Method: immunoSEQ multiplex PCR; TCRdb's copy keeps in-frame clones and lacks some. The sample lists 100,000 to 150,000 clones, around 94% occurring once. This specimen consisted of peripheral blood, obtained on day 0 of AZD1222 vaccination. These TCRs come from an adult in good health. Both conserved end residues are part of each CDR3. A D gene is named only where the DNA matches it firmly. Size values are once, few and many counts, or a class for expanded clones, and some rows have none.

CDR3 DNA: TGTGCCAGCAGTGATCAGGGGGCAGATGGCTACACCTTC
CDR3 protein: CASSDQGADGYTF
clone size: NA
D gene: TRBD1
CDR3 length: 13
V gene: TRBV6-1
J gene: TRBJ1-2

CDR3 DNA: TGTGCCAGCAGCCGAGGACTATCCAGTGGCGATGAGCAGTTCTTC
CDR3 protein: CASSRGLSSGDEQFF
clone size: NA
D gene: NA
CDR3 length: 15
V gene: TRBV5-4
J gene: TRBJ2-1

CDR3 DNA: TGTGCCAGCAGTTACGTTGGGGGGAGCTCCTACGAGCAGTACTTC
CDR3 protein: CASSYVGGSSYEQYF
clone size: NA
D gene: NA
CDR3 length: 15
V gene: TRBV6-2/TRBV6-3
J gene: TRBJ2-7

CDR3 DNA: TGTGCCAGCAGTCCTCGAAACTATGGCTACACCTTC
CDR3 protein: CASSPRNYGYTF
clone size: once
D gene: NA
CDR3 length: 12
V gene: TRBV28
J gene: TRBJ1-2

CDR3 DNA: TGTGCCAGCTCACCCCTGCATCTGGGCGAGCAGTACTTC
CDR3 protein: CASSPLHLGEQYF
clone size: once
D gene: NA
CDR3 length: 13
V gene: TRBV18
J gene: TRBJ2-7

CDR3 DNA: TGTGCCACCAGTGCAGTGAACACCGGGGAGCTGTTTTTT
CDR3 protein: CATSAVNTGELFF
clone size: NA
D gene: NA
CDR3 length: 13
V gene: TRBV24-1
J gene: TRBJ2-2

CDR3 DNA: TGCGCCAGCAGCTCTGGACAGCTGTACCAAGAGACCCAGTACTTC
CDR3 protein: CASSSGQLYQETQYF
clone size: NA
D gene: NA
CDR3 length: 15
V gene: TRBV5-1
J gene: TRBJ2-5

CDR3 DNA: TGCGCCAGCAGCCCGACTCGGTATTTT
CDR3 protein: CASSPTRYF
clone size: NA
D gene: NA
CDR3 length: 9
V gene: TRBV4-3
J gene: TRBJ2-3

CDR3 DNA: TGTGCTAGTGGAGGGGGTACCGGGGAGCTGTTTTTT
CDR3 protein: CASGGGTGELFF
clone size: NA
D gene: NA
CDR3 length: 12
V gene: TRBV12-5
J gene: TRBJ2-2

CDR3 DNA: TGTGCCAGCAGACGGCCGACTAGTAGATACGAGCAGTACTTC
CDR3 protein: CASRRPTSRYEQYF
clone size: NA
D gene: NA
CDR3 length: 14
V gene: TRBV7-2
J gene: TRBJ2-7

CDR3 DNA: TGTGCCAGCAGTGAATCTGACGACAGGTTCTACGAGCAGTACTTC
CDR3 protein: CASSESDDRFYEQYF
clone size: NA
D gene: NA
CDR3 length: 15
V gene: TRBV25-1
J gene: TRBJ2-7

CDR3 DNA: TGTGCCAGCAGTCGACAGGGGAGGGGCACAGATACGCAGTATTTT
CDR3 protein: CASSRQGRGTDTQYF
clone size: NA
D gene: NA
CDR3 length: 15
V gene: TRBV25-1
J gene: TRBJ2-3

CDR3 DNA: TGTGCCAGCAGTTGGGGGCAGGGCGGGGAGCTGTTTTTT
CDR3 protein: CASSWGQGGELFF
clone size: NA
D gene: NA
CDR3 length: 13
V gene: TRBV6-5
J gene: TRBJ2-2

CDR3 DNA: TGTGCCAGCAGCTGGACAGGGAGGGAGGGCTACACCTTC
CDR3 protein: CASSWTGREGYTF
clone size: NA
D gene: TRBD1
CDR3 length: 13
V gene: TRBV5-5
J gene: TRBJ1-2

CDR3 DNA: TGTGCCAGCAGCTTGGAACATGAGCAGTTCTTC
CDR3 protein: CASSLEHEQFF
clone size: NA
D gene: NA
CDR3 length: 11
V gene: TRBV5-4
J gene: TRBJ2-1

CDR3 DNA: TGTGCCAGCAGCTTCCTCCAGGGGGAGCTGTTTTTT
CDR3 protein: CASSFLQGELFF
clone size: NA
D gene: NA
CDR3 length: 12
V gene: TRBV7-6
J gene: TRBJ2-2

CDR3 DNA: TGTGCCTGGAGTACCGGGACAGGGAACAACGAGCAGTACTTC
CDR3 protein: CAWSTGTGNNEQYF
clone size: NA
D gene: TRBD1
CDR3 length: 14
V gene: TRBV30
J gene: TRBJ2-7

CDR3 DNA: TGTGCCAGCAGCCAAGATTTGGGCTATGGCTACACCTTC
CDR3 protein: CASSQDLGYGYTF
clone size: NA
D gene: NA
CDR3 length: 13
V gene: TRBV4-2
J gene: TRBJ1-2

CDR3 DNA: TGTGCCAGCAGCTCCGGACAGGGGCCGGGTCAGCCCCAGCATTTT
CDR3 protein: CASSSGQGPGQPQHF
clone size: NA
D gene: TRBD1
CDR3 length: 15
V gene: TRBV27
J gene: TRBJ1-5

CDR3 DNA: TGTGCCAGCAGGCCACCCTCCGGGAGTACGAAGACCCAGTACTTC
CDR3 protein: CASRPPSGSTKTQYF
clone size: NA
D gene: NA
CDR3 length: 15
V gene: TRBV2
J gene: TRBJ2-5

CDR3 DNA: TGTGCCAGCAGCTATTCTAGCGGCTCCTACAATGAGCAGTTCTTC
CDR3 protein: CASSYSSGSYNEQFF
clone size: NA
D gene: TRBD2
CDR3 length: 15
V gene: TRBV5-5
J gene: TRBJ2-1

CDR3 DNA: TGTGCCAGTAGTATCGGGGAGAACACTGAAGCTTTCTTT
CDR3 protein: CASSIGENTEAFF
clone size: NA
D gene: NA
CDR3 length: 13
V gene: TRBV19
J gene: TRBJ1-1

CDR3 DNA: TGTGCCAGCAGCTTAAGGCAAAACACTGAAGCTTTCTTT
CDR3 protein: CASSLRQNTEAFF
clone size: NA
D gene: NA
CDR3 length: 13
V gene: TRBV7-3
J gene: TRBJ1-1

CDR3 DNA: TGTGCCAGCAGCTTAACCCCGCAACAGGGATCGGATGGCTACACCTTC
CDR3 protein: CASSLTPQQGSDGYTF
clone size: NA
D gene: NA
CDR3 length: 16
V gene: TRBV7-3
J gene: TRBJ1-2

CDR3 DNA: TGTGCCAGCAGTTCCATACAGGATGGTACCGAAGCTTTCTTT
CDR3 protein: CASSSIQDGTEAFF
clone size: NA
D gene: NA
CDR3 length: 14
V gene: TRBV6-5
J gene: TRBJ1-1

CDR3 DNA: TGTGCCAGCAGTTGGAAGGAATCAGATACGCAGTATTTT
CDR3 protein: CASSWKESDTQYF
clone size: NA
D gene: NA
CDR3 length: 13
V gene: TRBV6-5
J gene: TRBJ2-3